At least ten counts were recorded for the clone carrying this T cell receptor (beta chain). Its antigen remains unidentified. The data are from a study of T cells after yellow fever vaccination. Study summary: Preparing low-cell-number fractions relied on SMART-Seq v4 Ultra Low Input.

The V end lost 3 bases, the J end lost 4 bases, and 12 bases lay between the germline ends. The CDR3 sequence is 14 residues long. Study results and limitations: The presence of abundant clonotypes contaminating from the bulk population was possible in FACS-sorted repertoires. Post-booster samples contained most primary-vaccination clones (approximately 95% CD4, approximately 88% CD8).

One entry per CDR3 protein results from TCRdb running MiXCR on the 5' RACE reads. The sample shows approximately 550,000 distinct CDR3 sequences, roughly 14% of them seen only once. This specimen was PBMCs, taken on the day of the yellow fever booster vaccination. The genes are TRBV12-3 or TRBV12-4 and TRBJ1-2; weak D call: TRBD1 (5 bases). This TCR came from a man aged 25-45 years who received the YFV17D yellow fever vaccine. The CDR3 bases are TGTGCCAGCAGTTTCCTACGAGGGGTCTATGGCTACACCTTC. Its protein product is CASSFLRGVYGYTF.